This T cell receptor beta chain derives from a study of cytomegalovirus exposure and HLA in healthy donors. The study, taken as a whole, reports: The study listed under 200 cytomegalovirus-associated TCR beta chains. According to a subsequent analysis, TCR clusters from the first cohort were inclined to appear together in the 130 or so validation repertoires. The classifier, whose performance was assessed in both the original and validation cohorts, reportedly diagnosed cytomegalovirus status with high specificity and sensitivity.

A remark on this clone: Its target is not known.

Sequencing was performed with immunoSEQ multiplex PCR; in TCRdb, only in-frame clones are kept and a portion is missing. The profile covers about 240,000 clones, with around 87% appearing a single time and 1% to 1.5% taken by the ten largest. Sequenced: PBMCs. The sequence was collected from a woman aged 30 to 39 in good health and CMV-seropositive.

CDR3 loop: CASSEWVLAEYNEQFF. The CDR3 bases are TGTGCCAGCAGTGAATGGGTACTAGCGGAATACAATGAGCAGTTCTTC. This chain connects TRBV2 to TRBJ2-1; TRBD2 matches 8 bases. Trimming took 2 bases from V and 4 from J; bases not matched to a gene: 7. This CDR3 has 16 amino acids. Germline V gives CDR1 SNHLY, CDR2 FYNNEI.